This TCR beta chain was identified in a study of beta chain features in type 1 diabetes (dated by TCRdb to 2017 to 2018). Study-level background: Mean age, gender distribution, total cell number and subset yield did not differ between patients and healthy donors. A total of 100 million to 110 million sorted cells were examined across all samples, and a strong correlation was observed between cell number per subset and RNA yield. The study compared TCRB repertoires of sorted circulating CD4+ T cell subsets between recently diagnosed type 1 diabetes patients and matched healthy donors. Regulatory and stem cell-like memory subsets were isolated from only 8 patients and roughly eight healthy donors, whereas naive and central memory subsets came from all 30 or so donors.

All of the isolated RNA was reverse transcribed with the High Capacity cDNA Reverse Transcription Kit, so expressed TCRB transcripts were sequenced. Naive, central memory and regulatory T cell samples underwent deep immunoSEQ sequencing, averaging roughly 3.3 million total reads per sample. Sorted cells were lysed in RLT buffer, and RNA was extracted using DNase-treated RNeasy Micro or Mini kits according to cell number. Each cell subset was processed on its own to prevent cross-contamination, while patient and healthy donor samples were processed together. Using the immunoSEQ multiplex PCR, TCRB sequences were amplified from cDNA into 87-bp fragments spanning the CDR3 region. Amplicons were sequenced on the Illumina HiSeq platform. On the study's bioinformatics: PCR bias was corrected computationally using synthetic template baselines, and reads within Hamming distance 2 were collapsed, with unmergeable singletons discarded. Reads were aligned against IMGT so that V, D and J genes, CDR3 length and insertions or deletions at six rearrangement sites could be assigned. Within each subset, clonotype counts were normalized to the number of sorted cells before true diversity and Gini coefficients were calculated with the tcR R package. The overlap coefficient, calculated on TCRB nucleotide sequences, was used to quantify repertoire sharing. As a proxy for the pre-selection repertoire, out-of-frame TCRB sequences from naive cells were analyzed. TCRdb mirrors the immuneACCESS table, restricted to in-frame sequences. Some clones are absent from its copies; in checked studies, under half trace to an unresolved V gene, and the reason for the others is unknown. The V and J calls and clone size were taken over from that table, and D and trimming were inferred from the DNA. In this sample the table shows around 400,000 clones, about 15% of which occur a single time. The top ten clones comprise 0.019% of the sample.

A single peripheral blood draw of around 0.11 L on average was collected from each donor into heparinised tubes. Naive, central memory, regulatory and stem cell-like memory CD4+ T cells were sorted on a BD FACSAria II using a panel including CD45RO, CCR7, CD25, CD127, CD95 and CD27. A purity above 95% was achieved for all sorted populations. PBMCs were separated immediately by Lymphoprep density gradient centrifugation and were stained directly, without being cultured. So that batch effects would be minimized, each experiment stained and sorted samples in pairs, pairing one healthy donor with one patient. Here is what the overall study found, with its caveats: Naive, central memory and regulatory TCRB repertoires appeared more similar among patients than among healthy donors. Because the HLA sub-analyses included only small numbers of individuals, any influence of HLA type on TCRB rearrangement was left unresolved. Type 1 diabetes patients showed a moderate but significant shortening of TCRB CDR3 length in all four CD4+ subsets. Patients with type 1 diabetes made fewer insertions and deleted more nucleotides at VDJ recombination sites, implying thymic rearrangement abnormalities. Sequencing cDNA rather than genomic DNA could over-represent highly expressing activated cells, although activation and CD3 levels did not differ between groups. PCR might favor shorter templates, but patient and control samples were amplified and corrected together, so any skew would affect both groups equally.

About this clone itself: The specificity of this receptor is unknown. Base quality data are lacking; no much larger clone is found one base away.

V and J are truncated by 3 bases and 4 bases respectively, leaving an intervening sequence of 13 bases. The CDR3 runs 15 residues from the cysteine to the phenylalanine. This entry keeps only the CDR3 DNA: 45 bases, framed from base 1. From the germline V gene (reference sequence), CDR1 is LNHDA and CDR2 is SQIVND. Rearrangement joined TRBV19 to TRBJ1-5, with the D gene not confidently named. The sample consisted of naive CD4+ T cells from blood. According to the study, the label for this sample's cell subset or site signals: true naive CD4+ T cells. This TCR was sampled from a woman aged 18-30 years in good health. The nucleotide sequence is TGTGCCAGTAGTATGGGAGGGCGGAGTAATCAGCCCCAGCATTTT. This gives the protein CASSMGGRSNQPQHF.